These T cell receptor beta chains were read from a single sample in a study of blood T cell repertoires in COVID-19. This table comes from immunoSEQ multiplex PCR, and its TCRdb copy is limited to in-frame clones, with some not included. This sample has roughly 300,000 clones, with over 75% found just once. Sequenced: PBMCs or T cells enriched from blood (not recorded which). The receptors were gathered from a man between 25 and 39 years old who had recovered from COVID-19. The CDR3 runs from the conserved cysteine through the conserved F or W. The D gene is left open where the match is weak. Clone size is stated in some rows and not others, as once, few, many or a class when expanded.

v_gene,j_gene,d_gene,abundance,CDR3nt,CDR3aa
TRBV29-1,TRBJ1-3,TRBD1,once,TGCAGCGTTGTCCGGGACAGCTCTGGAAACACCATATATTTT,CSVVRDSSGNTIYF
TRBV2,TRBJ2-3,-,-,TGTGCCAGCAGTCCCTGGGGAGTGGGCCCAGATACGCAGTATTTT,CASSPWGVGPDTQYF
TRBV3-1/TRBV3-2,TRBJ2-7,-,-,TGTGCCAGCAGCCAAGTCGAGCACGAGCAGTACTTC,CASSQVEHEQYF
TRBV5-1,TRBJ1-2,-,-,TGCGCCAGCAGCTTGGAACTGAGCGGCTACACCTTC,CASSLELSGYTF
TRBV15,TRBJ2-2,-,-,TGTGCCACCAGCACGAGAGGGCCCGGGGAGCTGTTTTTT,CATSTRGPGELFF
TRBV5-1,TRBJ1-1,-,few,TGCGCCAGCAGCTTGGCAGGGCCCCCGAACACTGAAGCTTTCTTT,CASSLAGPPNTEAFF
TRBV19,TRBJ1-1,-,-,TGTGCCAGTCCCCAGGTTAGCGAAGGTCACTTAGGCACTGAAGCTTTCTTT,CASPQVSEGHLGTEAFF
TRBV6-5,TRBJ2-5,-,-,TGTGCCAGCAGTACCGCCGGGAGTTCGAGGGAGACCCAGTACTTC,CASSTAGSSRETQYF
TRBV24-1,TRBJ1-1,TRBD1,-,TGTGCCACCAGTGACCCTAATGACAGGGGGCGCGTTGAAGCTTTCTTT,CATSDPNDRGRVEAFF
TRBV7-2,TRBJ1-4,TRBD1,once,TGTGCCAGCAGCACCCGGGACAGCTTAGATGAAAAACTGTTTTTT,CASSTRDSLDEKLFF
TRBV5-4,TRBJ2-3,TRBD1,-,TGTGCCAGCAGCGTGGTCTTCCGAGACAGGGGCACAGATACGCAGTATTTT,CASSVVFRDRGTDTQYF
TRBV28,TRBJ1-5,TRBD1,-,TGTGCCAGCACCATCCGGGACAGGGATCATCAGCCCCAGCATTTT,CASTIRDRDHQPQHF
TRBV11-2,TRBJ2-3,TRBD2,-,TGTGCCAGCAGCCTCATCGGGACTAGCGGGACGAAAGATACGCAGTATTTT,CASSLIGTSGTKDTQYF
TRBV12-3/TRBV12-4,TRBJ1-5,-,-,TGTGCCACTTTAGGAGAGGGAAGTCAGCCCCAGCATTTT,CATLGEGSQPQHF
TRBV5-8,TRBJ2-7,TRBD1,-,TGTGCCAGCAGTCGGGACAGGGGGAGAGAGCAGTACTTC,CASSRDRGREQYF
TRBV2,TRBJ2-3,TRBD1,once,TGTGCCAGCGGGGGACAGGGGCCAGATACGCAGTATTTT,CASGGQGPDTQYF
TRBV6-5,TRBJ1-6,TRBD1,-,TGTGCCAGCTCGGGACAGGGCGATTATAATTCACCCCTCCACTTT,CASSGQGDYNSPLHF
TRBV5-6,TRBJ2-7,TRBD2,-,TGTGCCAGCAGCTACCGGGACCGGGAGGGACAGTACTTC,CASSYRDREGQYF
TRBV4-1,TRBJ1-1,-,few,TGCGCCAGCAGCCAAGCTACAGTTTACACTGAAGCTTTCTTT,CASSQATVYTEAFF
TRBV5-6,TRBJ2-1,TRBD2,few,TGTGCCAGCAGCTTTAGCGGGATACGGAGCAATGAGCAGTTCTTC,CASSFSGIRSNEQFF
TRBV4-2,TRBJ2-7,TRBD2,few,TGTGCCAGCAGCCAAGGCCCTAGCGGGGGGGCAACCTACGAGCAGTACTTC,CASSQGPSGGATYEQYF
TRBV6-5,TRBJ1-2,TRBD1,few,TGTGCCAGCAGCCAGGGGGCGCCGGACTATGGCTACACCTTC,CASSQGAPDYGYTF
TRBV6-5,TRBJ1-3,-,-,TGTGCCAGCAGTTCCATAACAGGGTTCTCTGGAAACACCATATATTTT,CASSSITGFSGNTIYF
TRBV11-2,TRBJ1-2,TRBD1,-,TGTGCCAGCAGCTCTACAGGGGGCGGCTATGGCTACACCTTC,CASSSTGGGYGYTF
TRBV11-3,TRBJ1-2,TRBD1,-,TGTGCCAGCAGCGTGAGGACAGGGGCAGCTAACTATGGCTACACCTTC,CASSVRTGAANYGYTF
TRBV19,TRBJ1-2,-,-,TGTGCCAGTAGTCATGAGACAGTGTCGGATGGCTACACCTTC,CASSHETVSDGYTF
TRBV30,TRBJ1-1,TRBD1,-,TGTGCCTGGATGAGGGGGCAGAACACTGAAGCTTTCTTT,CAWMRGQNTEAFF
TRBV18,TRBJ2-2,TRBD2,once,TGTGCCAGCTCACCACTCGCAGTTCGACTAGCGGGTTCTATCGGGGAGCTGTTTTTT,CASSPLAVRLAGSIGELFF
TRBV15,TRBJ1-5,-,-,TGTGCCACCAGCAGAGATCGGTTCTACCAGCATTTT,CATSRDRFYQHF
TRBV6-5,TRBJ1-2,-,once,TGTGCCAGCAGTTCCGGGGGGGGTTATGGCTACACCTTC,CASSSGGGYGYTF
TRBV3-1/TRBV3-2,TRBJ2-1,-,-,TGTGCCAGCAGCCAAGTAGGGTCTGGGGGGTACAATGAGCAGTTCTTC,CASSQVGSGGYNEQFF
TRBV5-1,TRBJ1-1,TRBD1,-,TGCGCCAGCAGCTTGGGGGGGACAGATGAAGCTTTCTTT,CASSLGGTDEAFF
TRBV6-4,TRBJ2-1,TRBD2,-,TGTGCCAGCAGTGAGTCTCTAGCGGGGCACAATGAGCAGTTCTTC,CASSESLAGHNEQFF
TRBV10-2,TRBJ2-6,-,-,TGCGCCAGTACAGGGACTGGGGCCAACGTCCTGACTTTC,CASTGTGANVLTF
TRBV7-9,TRBJ2-2,TRBD2,-,TGTGCCAGCAGCTTGGCTAGCGGGAATGTACCGGCGGAGCTGTTTTTT,CASSLASGNVPAELFF
TRBV5-4,TRBJ1-3,-,-,TGTGCCAGCAGCTTGGGGGAGTCCGGAAACACCATATATTTT,CASSLGESGNTIYF
TRBV29-1,TRBJ1-1,TRBD1,-,TGCAGCGTTTATACAGGGGGCAGGACTGAAGCTTTCTTT,CSVYTGGRTEAFF
TRBV27,TRBJ2-1,-,-,TGTGCCAGCAGTTTATCCCCACCCCAGGGCCTGGGCTACAATGAGCAGTTCTTC,CASSLSPPQGLGYNEQFF
TRBV5-6,TRBJ2-6,TRBD1,-,TGTGCCAGCAGCCAGGGGGCAGATTCTGGGGCCAACGTCCTGACTTTC,CASSQGADSGANVLTF
TRBV4-1,TRBJ1-2,-,-,TGCGCCAGCAGCCAAGTCGCGGGACGCACAAACTATGGCTACACCTTC,CASSQVAGRTNYGYTF
TRBV14,TRBJ2-3,TRBD2,-,TGTGCCAGCAGTCTCCCAGCGGGAAGGACAGATACGCAGTATTTT,CASSLPAGRTDTQYF
TRBV6-4,TRBJ1-2,TRBD1,-,TGTGCCAGCATCCGGGACAGGGGGCGCTGCTATGGCTACACCTTC,CASIRDRGRCYGYTF
TRBV30,TRBJ2-1,-,-,TGTGCCTGGAGGTCCCGGACAGTTTCCTACAATGAGCAGTTCTTC,CAWRSRTVSYNEQFF
TRBV4-2,TRBJ2-7,TRBD1,-,TGTGCCAGCAGCCAAGGACAGGGGGTCCACGAGCAGTACTTC,CASSQGQGVHEQYF
TRBV7-9,TRBJ2-5,TRBD2,-,TGTGCCAGCAGCTCAATAGCGGGAGGGAAGAGAGAGACCCAGTACTTC,CASSSIAGGKRETQYF
TRBV7-2,TRBJ2-3,TRBD2,-,TGTGCCAGCAGCGCCCGACTAGCGGGAGTCACAGATACGCAGTATTTT,CASSARLAGVTDTQYF
TRBV19,TRBJ1-2,TRBD1,-,TGTGCCAGTAGGACCGACAGGGATGGCTATGGCTACACCTTC,CASRTDRDGYGYTF
TRBV5-1,TRBJ1-6,-,-,TGCGCCAGCAGCTTGGGAGGTTCTTCACCCCTCCACTTT,CASSLGGSSPLHF
TRBV30,TRBJ2-5,-,-,TGTGCCTGGAAGTCTAGGTCTACCCAAGAGACCCAGTACTTC,CAWKSRSTQETQYF
TRBV24-1,TRBJ2-1,TRBD2,once,TGTGCCACCAGTGATTTGGCTAGCGGAAACAATGAGCAGTTCTTC,CATSDLASGNNEQFF
TRBV6-4,TRBJ1-1,-,-,TGTGCCAGCAAAGAAGCAGGGGATGGGGCTGAAGCTTTCTTT,CASKEAGDGAEAFF
TRBV7-9,TRBJ2-2,-,-,TGTGCCAGCAGCACTCTCGACAGTATGACGAACACCGGGGAGCTGTTTTTT,CASSTLDSMTNTGELFF
TRBV5-4,TRBJ2-7,-,-,TGTGCCAGCAGCTTCGGACGCGCTGAAGGGGTCTTC,CASSFGRAEGVF
TRBV18,TRBJ2-1,TRBD1,-,TGTGCCAGCTCAAGCCGGGACAGATTGCAGAATGAGCAGTTCTTC,CASSSRDRLQNEQFF